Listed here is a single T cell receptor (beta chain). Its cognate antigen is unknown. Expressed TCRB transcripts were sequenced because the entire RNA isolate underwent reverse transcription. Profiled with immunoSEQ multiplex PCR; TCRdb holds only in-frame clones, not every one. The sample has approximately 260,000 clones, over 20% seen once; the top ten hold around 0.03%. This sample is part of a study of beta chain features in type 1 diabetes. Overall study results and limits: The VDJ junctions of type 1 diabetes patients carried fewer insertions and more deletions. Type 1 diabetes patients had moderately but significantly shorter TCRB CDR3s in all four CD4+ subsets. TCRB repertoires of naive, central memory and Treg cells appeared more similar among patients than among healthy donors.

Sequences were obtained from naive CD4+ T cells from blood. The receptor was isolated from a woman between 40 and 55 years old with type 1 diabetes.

CDR3 residues: CASSRTRETQYF. In nucleotides, the CDR3 is TGTGCCAGCAGCCGTACGCGAGAGACCCAGTACTTC. V usage is TRBV27 and J usage is TRBJ2-5, with D uncertain. CDR3 length: 12 residues. Germline V gene sequence: CDR1 MNHEY, CDR2 SMNVEV (reference sequence). V lost 6 bases, J lost 4 bases, and 9 bases lay in between.